The 5 T cell receptor beta chains listed next were all sequenced from one sample in a study of CD8+ T cells in alopecia areata. Sequencing templates came from extracted RNA that was reverse transcribed into cDNA. The method was immunoSEQ multiplex PCR; TCRdb's version includes in-frame clones alone and lacks a portion of them. Seen here are 100,000 to 150,000 clones, roughly 68% observed once, and the top ten hold 2.5% to 3%. Specimen: CD4+ T cells sorted from blood. All receptors derive from a human donor in good health.

The chain recombines TRBV4-2 with TRBJ2-1; 12 nucleotides line up with TRBD2. This CDR3 has 17 amino acids. Germline CDR1 reads LGHNA; CDR2 reads YNFKEQ. With 0 bases clipped from V and 7 bases from J, the junction kept 7 bases outside the gene matches. CDR3 sequence (DNA): TGTGCCAGCAGCCAAGACCCTAGCGGGGGGGCCCGGAATGAGCAGTTCTTC. Its protein product is CASSQDPSGGARNEQFF.

This sequence joins TRBV29-1 and TRBJ2-5; 8 bases are shared with TRBD2. V lost 5 bases and J lost 1; bases outside the gene matches: 9. Germline lookup yields CDR1 SQVTM and CDR2 ANQGSEA. CDR3 length: 15 amino acids. Here the CDR3 DNA reads TGCAGCGTTTTCCCCCTGCGGGGGGCCCAAGAGACCCAGTACTTC. Translated: CSVFPLRGAQETQYF.

J is TRBJ2-7 and V is TRBV29-1, with D possibly matching TRBD1 (5 bases). V shed 2 bases and J shed 3 bases, with 8 bases lying between them. CDR1 SQVTM and CDR2 ANQGSEA come from the germline V gene. This CDR3 is built from 12 residues. The CDR3 reads CSVERQGYEQYF. In nucleotides, the CDR3 is TGCAGCGTTGAAAGGCAGGGCTACGAGCAGTACTTC.

The CDR3 nucleotides read TGCAGCGTTGAAGATCGCCGGGGGGGGAACACTGAAGCTTTCTTT. Its translation is CSVEDRRGGNTEAFF. The V gene is TRBV29-1, the J gene TRBJ1-1; possible D gene TRBD1, 5 bases. The CDR3 sequence is 15 residues long. Deletions cut 0 bases from V and 1 base from J, with 12 bases between. Germline V gives CDR1 SQVTM, CDR2 ANQGSEA.

This rearrangement joins TRBV18 to TRBJ1-4, with TRBD1 identical over 7 bases. The junction had 19 bases not matched to a gene; V was cut back by 5 bases and J by 7 bases. CDR1 and CDR2 from the germline V gene are KGHSH and LQKENI. This CDR3 spans 18 amino acids. The CDR3, as DNA: TGTGCCAGCTCATCAAGCATAACAGGGGCGAGTACGCGTGAAAAACTGTTTTTT. Protein: CASSSSITGASTREKLFF.